The TCR beta chain described here comes from a study of blood T cell repertoires in COVID-19. Study as a whole: PBMCs, B-cell-depleted T cells, or T cells provided the cDNA or gDNA that made up the material.

This CDR3 has 15 residues. The V and J ends lost 1 base and 5 bases, in that order; junction bases with no gene match: 3. CDR1 is LNHDA, CDR2 SQIVND, per germline (reference sequence). Sequencing used immunoSEQ multiplex PCR; TCRdb keeps in-frame clones, though not all of them. This table has 190,000 or so clones, about 81% appearing once. The TCR was taken from a woman older than 75 with COVID-19, enrolled during active disease. The rearrangement links TRBV19 to TRBJ2-2; 8 bases fit TRBD2. The sequencing sample was made of peripheral blood. In DNA, the CDR3 is TGTGCCAGTAGTATAGTAGCGGGACGGACCGGGGAGCTGTTTTTT. Translating gives CASSIVAGRTGELFF.